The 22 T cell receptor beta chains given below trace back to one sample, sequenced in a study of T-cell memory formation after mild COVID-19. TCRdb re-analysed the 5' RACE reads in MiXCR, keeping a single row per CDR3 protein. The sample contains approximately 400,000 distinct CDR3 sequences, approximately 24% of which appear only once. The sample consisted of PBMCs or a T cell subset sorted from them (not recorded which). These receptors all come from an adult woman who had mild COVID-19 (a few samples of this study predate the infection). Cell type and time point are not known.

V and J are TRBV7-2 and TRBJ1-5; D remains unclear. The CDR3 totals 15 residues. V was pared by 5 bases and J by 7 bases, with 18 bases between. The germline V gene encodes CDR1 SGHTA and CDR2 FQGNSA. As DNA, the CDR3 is TGTGCCAGCAGCCCAGAGGCGGGCGATTACCAGCCCCAGCATTTT. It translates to CASSPEAGDYQPQHF.

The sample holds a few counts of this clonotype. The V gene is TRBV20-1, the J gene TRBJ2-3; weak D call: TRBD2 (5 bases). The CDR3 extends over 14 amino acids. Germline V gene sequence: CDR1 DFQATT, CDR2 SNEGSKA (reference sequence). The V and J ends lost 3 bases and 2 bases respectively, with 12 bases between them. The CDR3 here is CSASKAEPTDTQYF. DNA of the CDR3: TGCAGTGCTAGTAAAGCGGAACCCACAGATACGCAGTATTTT.

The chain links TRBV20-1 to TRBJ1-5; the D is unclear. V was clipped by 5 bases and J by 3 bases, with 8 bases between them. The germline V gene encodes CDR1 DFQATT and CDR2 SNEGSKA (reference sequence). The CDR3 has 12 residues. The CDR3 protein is CSAGYLNQPQHF. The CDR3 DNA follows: TGCAGTGCTGGGTACCTCAATCAGCCCCAGCATTTT.

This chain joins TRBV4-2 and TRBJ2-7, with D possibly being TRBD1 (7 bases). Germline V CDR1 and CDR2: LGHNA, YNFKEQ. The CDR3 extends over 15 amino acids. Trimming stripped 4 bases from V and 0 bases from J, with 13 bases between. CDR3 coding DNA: TGTGCCAGCAGCCGGGACTGGGACAGCTCCTACGAGCAGTACTTC. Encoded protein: CASSRDWDSSYEQYF.

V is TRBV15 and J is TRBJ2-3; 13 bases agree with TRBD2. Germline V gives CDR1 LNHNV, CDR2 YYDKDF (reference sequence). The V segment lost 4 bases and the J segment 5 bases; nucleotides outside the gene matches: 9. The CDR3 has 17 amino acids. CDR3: CATSTGTSGARGDTQYF. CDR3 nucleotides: TGTGCCACCAGCACCGGGACTAGCGGGGCTCGGGGAGATACGCAGTATTTT.

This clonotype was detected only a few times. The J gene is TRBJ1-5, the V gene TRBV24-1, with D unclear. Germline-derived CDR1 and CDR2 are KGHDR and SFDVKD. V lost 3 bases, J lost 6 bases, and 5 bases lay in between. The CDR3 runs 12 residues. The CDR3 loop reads CATSDMGQPQHF. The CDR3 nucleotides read TGTGCCACCAGTGATATGGGTCAGCCCCAGCATTTT.

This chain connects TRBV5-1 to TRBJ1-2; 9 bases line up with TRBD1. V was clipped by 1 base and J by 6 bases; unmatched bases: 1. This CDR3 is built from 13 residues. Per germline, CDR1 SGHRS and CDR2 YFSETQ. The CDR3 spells CASSLTGGHGYTF. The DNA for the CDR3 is TGCGCCAGCAGCTTGACAGGGGGCCATGGCTACACCTTC.

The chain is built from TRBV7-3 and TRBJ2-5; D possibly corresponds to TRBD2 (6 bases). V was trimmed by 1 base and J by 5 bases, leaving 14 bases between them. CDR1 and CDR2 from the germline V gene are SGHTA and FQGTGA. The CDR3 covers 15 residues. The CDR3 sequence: CASSLSGGTQETQYF. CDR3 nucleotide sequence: TGTGCCAGCAGCTTAAGTGGTGGGACTCAGGAGACCCAGTACTTC.

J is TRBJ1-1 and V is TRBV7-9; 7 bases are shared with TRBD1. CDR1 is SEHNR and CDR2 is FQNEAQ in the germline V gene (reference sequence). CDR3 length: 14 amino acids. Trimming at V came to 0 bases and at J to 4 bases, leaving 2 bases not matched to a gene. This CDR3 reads CASSLATGTTEAFF. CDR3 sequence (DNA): TGTGCCAGCAGCTTAGCGACAGGGACCACTGAAGCTTTCTTT.

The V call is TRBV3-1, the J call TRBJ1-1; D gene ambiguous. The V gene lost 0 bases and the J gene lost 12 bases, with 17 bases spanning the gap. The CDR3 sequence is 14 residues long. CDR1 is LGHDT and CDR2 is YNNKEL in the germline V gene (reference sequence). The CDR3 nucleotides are TGTGCCAGCAGCCAAGATCACTCCGGGCCTTTCTCTTTCTTT. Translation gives CASSQDHSGPFSFF. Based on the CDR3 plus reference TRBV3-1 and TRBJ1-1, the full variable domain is DTAVSQTPKYLVTQMGNDKSIKCEQNLGHDTMYWYKQDSKKFLKIMFSYNNKELIINETVPNRFSPKSPDKAHLNLHINSLELGDSAVYFCASSQDHSGPFSFFGQGTRLTVV.

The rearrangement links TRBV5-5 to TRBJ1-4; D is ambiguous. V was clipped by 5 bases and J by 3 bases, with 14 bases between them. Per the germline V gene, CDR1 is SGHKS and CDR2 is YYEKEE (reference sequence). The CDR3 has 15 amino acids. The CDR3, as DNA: TGTGCCAGCAGTTCCTACGGTGGTGCTAATGAAAAACTGTTTTTT. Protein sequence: CASSSYGGANEKLFF.

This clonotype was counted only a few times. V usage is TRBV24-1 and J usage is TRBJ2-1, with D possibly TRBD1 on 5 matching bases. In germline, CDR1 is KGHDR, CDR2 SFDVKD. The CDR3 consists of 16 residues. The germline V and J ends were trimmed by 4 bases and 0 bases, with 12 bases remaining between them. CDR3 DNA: TGTGCCACCAGTGACCAGACAGCCAGCTCCTACAATGAGCAGTTCTTC. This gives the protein CATSDQTASSYNEQFF.

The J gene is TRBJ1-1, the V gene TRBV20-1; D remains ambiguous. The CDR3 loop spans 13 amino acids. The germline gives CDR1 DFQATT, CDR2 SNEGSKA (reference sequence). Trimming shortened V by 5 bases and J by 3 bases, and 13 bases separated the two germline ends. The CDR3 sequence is CSASVGRDTEAFF. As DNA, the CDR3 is TGCAGTGCTTCGGTCGGTCGGGACACTGAAGCTTTCTTT.

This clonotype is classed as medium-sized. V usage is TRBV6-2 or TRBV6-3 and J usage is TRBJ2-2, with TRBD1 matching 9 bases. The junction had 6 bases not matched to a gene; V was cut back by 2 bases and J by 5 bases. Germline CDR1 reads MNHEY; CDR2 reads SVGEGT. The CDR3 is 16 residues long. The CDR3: CASSYPTGGSTGELFF. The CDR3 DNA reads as TGTGCCAGCAGTTACCCGACAGGGGGATCGACCGGGGAGCTGTTTTTT.

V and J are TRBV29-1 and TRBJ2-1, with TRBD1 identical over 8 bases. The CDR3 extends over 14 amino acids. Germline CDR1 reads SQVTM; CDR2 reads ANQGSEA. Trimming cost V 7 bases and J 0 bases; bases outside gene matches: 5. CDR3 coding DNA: TGCAGCGGCCTCACAGGGGGCTCCTACAATGAGCAGTTCTTC. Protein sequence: CSGLTGGSYNEQFF.

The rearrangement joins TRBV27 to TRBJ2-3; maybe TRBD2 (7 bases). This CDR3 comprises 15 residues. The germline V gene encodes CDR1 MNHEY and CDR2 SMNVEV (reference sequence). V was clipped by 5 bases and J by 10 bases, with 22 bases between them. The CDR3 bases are TGTGCCAGCAGTCGCGGAGGGGGGGGCCCCCGGGCGCAGTATTTT. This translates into CASSRGGGGPRAQYF.

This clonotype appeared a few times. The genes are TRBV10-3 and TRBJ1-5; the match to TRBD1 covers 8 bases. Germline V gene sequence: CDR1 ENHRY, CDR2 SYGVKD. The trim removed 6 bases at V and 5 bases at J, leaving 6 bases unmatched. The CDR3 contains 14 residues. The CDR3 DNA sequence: TGTGCCATCAGGGCAGGGGGCTGGGATCAGCCCCAGCATTTT. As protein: CAIRAGGWDQPQHF.

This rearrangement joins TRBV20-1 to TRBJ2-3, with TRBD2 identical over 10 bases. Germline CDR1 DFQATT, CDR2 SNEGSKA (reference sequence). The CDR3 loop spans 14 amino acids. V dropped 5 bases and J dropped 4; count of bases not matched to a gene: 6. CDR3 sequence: CSAERTSGPDTQYF. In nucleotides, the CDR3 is TGCAGTGCTGAACGGACTAGCGGACCAGATACGCAGTATTTT.

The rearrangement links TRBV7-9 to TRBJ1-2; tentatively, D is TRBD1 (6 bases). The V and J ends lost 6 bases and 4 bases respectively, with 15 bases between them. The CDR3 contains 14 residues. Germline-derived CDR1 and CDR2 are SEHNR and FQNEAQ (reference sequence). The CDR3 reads CASSPSGTTYGYTF. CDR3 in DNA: TGTGCCAGCAGTCCCTCCGGGACAACCTATGGCTACACCTTC.

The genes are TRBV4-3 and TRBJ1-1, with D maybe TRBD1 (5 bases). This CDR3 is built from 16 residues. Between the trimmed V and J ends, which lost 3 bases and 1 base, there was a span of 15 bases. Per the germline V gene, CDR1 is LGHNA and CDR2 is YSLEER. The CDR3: CASSQFTGRTNTEAFF. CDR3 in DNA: TGCGCCAGCAGCCAGTTCACGGGACGGACGAACACTGAAGCTTTCTTT.

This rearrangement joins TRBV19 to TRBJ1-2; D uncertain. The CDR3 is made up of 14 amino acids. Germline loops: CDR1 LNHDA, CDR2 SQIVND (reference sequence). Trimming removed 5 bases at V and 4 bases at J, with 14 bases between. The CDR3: CASSPRQALYGYTF. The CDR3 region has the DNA TGTGCCAGTAGTCCCCGGCAGGCCCTCTATGGCTACACCTTC.

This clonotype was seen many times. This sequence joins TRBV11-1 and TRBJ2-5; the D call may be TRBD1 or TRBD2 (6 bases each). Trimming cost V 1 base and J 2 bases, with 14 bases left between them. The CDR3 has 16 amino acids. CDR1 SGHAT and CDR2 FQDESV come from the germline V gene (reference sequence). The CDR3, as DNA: TGTGCCAGCAGCTTAGTTGGGGGGCCTCCACAAGAGACCCAGTACTTC. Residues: CASSLVGGPPQETQYF.